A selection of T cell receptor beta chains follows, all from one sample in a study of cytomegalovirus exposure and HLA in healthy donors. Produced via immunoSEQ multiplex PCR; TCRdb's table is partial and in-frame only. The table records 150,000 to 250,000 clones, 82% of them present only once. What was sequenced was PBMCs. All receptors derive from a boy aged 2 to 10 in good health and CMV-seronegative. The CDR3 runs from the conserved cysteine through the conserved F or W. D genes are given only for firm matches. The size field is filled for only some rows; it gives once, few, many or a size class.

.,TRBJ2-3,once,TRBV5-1,TGCGCCAGCAGCTTGTATTCCTTACAAGATACGCAGTATTTT,CASSLYSLQDTQYF
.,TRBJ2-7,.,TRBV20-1,TGCAGTGCTTACAGCGGCGCCGAGCAGTACTTC,CSAYSGAEQYF
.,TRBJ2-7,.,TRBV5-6,TGTGCCAGCAGCTGGGGGACATTAGAGTACGAGCAGTACTTC,CASSWGTLEYEQYF
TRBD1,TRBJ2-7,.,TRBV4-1,TGCGCCAGCAGCCAAGACAACAGGGGGAGCGAGCAGTACTTC,CASSQDNRGSEQYF
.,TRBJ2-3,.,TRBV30,TGTGCCTGGAGTGGGGTGTCGGGGTTCACAGATACGCAGTATTTT,CAWSGVSGFTDTQYF
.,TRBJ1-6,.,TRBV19,TGTCCCCTGGGCCGCAGGGTGGTTTCACCCCTCCACTTT,CPLGRRVVSPLHF
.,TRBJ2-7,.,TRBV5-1,TGCGCCAGCAGCTTGGCCACAGGTTACTCGGGGGACGAGCAGTACTTC,CASSLATGYSGDEQYF
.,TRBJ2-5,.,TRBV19,TGTGCCAGTACTGGACAAGCCCGAGAGACCCAGTACTTC,CASTGQARETQYF
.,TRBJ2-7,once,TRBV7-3,TGTGCCAGCGCCTTGGACTCGGCAAACGAGCAGTACTTC,CASALDSANEQYF
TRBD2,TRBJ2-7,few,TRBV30,TGTGCCTGGAGTGGGCCGGGACTAGGGGGCGAGCAGTACTTC,CAWSGPGLGGEQYF
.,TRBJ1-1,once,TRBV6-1,TGTGCCAGCAGTGAAGTTGACAGAAACACTGAAGCTTTCTTT,CASSEVDRNTEAFF
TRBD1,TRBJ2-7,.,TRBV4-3,TGCGCCAGCAGCCAAAATCAGGGACAGATCTACGAGCAGTACTTC,CASSQNQGQIYEQYF
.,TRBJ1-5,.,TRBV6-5,TGTGCCATCCCGGGGGTGTGCAATCAGCCCCAGCATTTT,CAIPGVCNQPQHF
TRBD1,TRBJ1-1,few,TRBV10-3,TGTGCCATCAGTACAGGACAGGGGAACACTGAAGCTTTCTTT,CAISTGQGNTEAFF
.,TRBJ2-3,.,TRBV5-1,TGCGCCAGCAGCCAGGGGCGGCTGGGCACAGATACGCAGTATTTT,CASSQGRLGTDTQYF
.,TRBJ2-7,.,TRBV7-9,TGTGCCAGCAGCAATACCCCGGGCTACGAGCAGTACTTC,CASSNTPGYEQYF